This is a list of T cell receptor beta chains from one sample in a study of T cell repertoires in cytomegalovirus infection. MiXCR, run by TCRdb on the reads, gives a single entry per CDR3 protein. The table shows hundreds of thousands of distinct CDR3 sequences, with around 29% occurring only once. For these receptors, no antigen is known. The sample in question was cultured CD8+ T cells from PBMCs, obtained from culture after CMV antigen stimulation. All receptors come from a human donor in good health (CMV status not recorded). Some clones in this sample may be carry-over from other donors' samples. CDR3s include the opening cysteine and the closing phenylalanine or tryptophan. Fields, in order: V gene, D gene, J gene, clone size, CDR3 DNA, CDR3 protein. D genes are given only for firm matches. Only some rows state a clone size, as once, few, many or a class for expanded clones.

TRBV5-6,NA,TRBJ1-1,NA,TGTGCCAGCAGCGGGGACACTTACACTGAAGCTTTCTTT,CASSGDTYTEAFF
TRBV4-1,NA,TRBJ1-1,NA,TGCGCCAGCAGCCTACCCCCGCTGGGGAACACTGAAGCTTTCTTT,CASSLPPLGNTEAFF
TRBV4-1,NA,TRBJ2-3,many,TGCGCCAGCAGGCCCGAAGGCATCACAGATACGCAGTATTTT,CASRPEGITDTQYF
TRBV20-1,NA,TRBJ2-5,few,TGCAGTGCTAGAGATTTAATAAAGCAAGAGACCCAGTACTTC,CSARDLIKQETQYF
TRBV5-1,NA,TRBJ2-3,many,TGCGCCAGCAGCCTCCAGCCCCTAGGGGTGGGCGCAGATACGCAGTATTTT,CASSLQPLGVGADTQYF
TRBV19,NA,TRBJ1-5,NA,TGTGCCGGTAGTATTCCAGGGGTGGTTCAGCCCCAGCATTTT,CAGSIPGVVQPQHF
TRBV11-1,NA,TRBJ1-1,few,TGTGCCAGCAGCCTACAACTCAGGGGTGGCACTGAAGCTTTCTTT,CASSLQLRGGTEAFF
TRBV27,NA,TRBJ2-2,many,TGTGCCAGCAGTTTCCCCACCGGGGAGCTGTTTTTT,CASSFPTGELFF
TRBV12-3/TRBV12-4,TRBD1,TRBJ2-5,NA,TGTGCCAGCAAGGACAGGGCTCGCGAGACCCAGTACTTC,CASKDRARETQYF
TRBV6-2/TRBV6-3,NA,TRBJ2-3,NA,TGTGCCAGCACCGACCTTCCCACAGATACGCAGTATTTT,CASTDLPTDTQYF
TRBV6-1,NA,TRBJ1-5,few,TGTGCCAGCAGTGAACAGGAGAATCAGCCCCAGCATTTT,CASSEQENQPQHF
TRBV15,NA,TRBJ1-1,NA,TGTGCCACCAGCGTCCATAGGTCCACTGAAGCTTTCTTT,CATSVHRSTEAFF
TRBV27,NA,TRBJ2-1,few,TGTGCCAGCAGTTTAAGGACACTAGACGGGCAGTTCTTC,CASSLRTLDGQFF
TRBV6-2/TRBV6-3,NA,TRBJ2-5,few,TGTGCCAGCAGTCAGGGACCGCAGTACTTC,CASSQGPQYF
TRBV7-9,NA,TRBJ2-4,NA,TGTGCCAGCAGCTTATGGTACTTC,CASSLWYF
TRBV5-4,NA,TRBJ1-5,many,TGTGCCAGCAGCTTGGACGGCAATCAGCCCCAGCATTTT,CASSLDGNQPQHF
TRBV9,TRBD1,TRBJ2-4,few,TGTGCCAGCAGCGCATCCGGGACAGGCGTTGACATTCAGTACTTC,CASSASGTGVDIQYF
TRBV6-6,TRBD2,TRBJ2-6,few,TGTGCCAGCAGGACCTCCGACGGGGGGGGCCCCGCTGGGGCCAACGTCCTGACTTTC,CASRTSDGGGPAGANVLTF
TRBV19,NA,TRBJ1-2,few,TGTGCCAGTAGTATCTCTGCCGACTCACACTATGGCTACACCTTC,CASSISADSHYGYTF
TRBV28,TRBD2,TRBJ2-1,NA,TGTGCCAGCAGTACCAACTCCCCGGGACTAGCGGGCTCCTACAATGAGCAGTTCTTC,CASSTNSPGLAGSYNEQFF
TRBV7-6,NA,TRBJ2-2,NA,TGTGCCAGCAGGGGCTCCGGGGAGCTGTTTTTT,CASRGSGELFF
TRBV6-2/TRBV6-3,TRBD1,TRBJ2-5,NA,TGTGCCAGCATGGGACAGGGGCGAGCGAAGACCCAGTACTTC,CASMGQGRAKTQYF
TRBV7-6,TRBD2,TRBJ2-1,many,TGTGCCAGCAGACTAGCGGGTTCGAGCTCCTACAATGAGCAGTTCTTC,CASRLAGSSSYNEQFF
TRBV11-2,NA,TRBJ2-3,NA,TGTGCCAGCAGCGAACAGGGTTCAGATACGCAGTATTTT,CASSEQGSDTQYF
TRBV12-3/TRBV12-4,TRBD1,TRBJ2-5,NA,TGTGCCAGCAGCTGGGACAGGGGTCAAGAGACCCAGTACTTC,CASSWDRGQETQYF
TRBV28,NA,TRBJ1-2,NA,TGTGCCAGCAGTTTATGGACGGTTCTCGCCTATGGCTACACCTTC,CASSLWTVLAYGYTF